This T cell receptor (beta chain) was captured by sequencing in a study of early T cells in non-severe SARS-CoV-2 infection. The V end was cut by 0 bases, the J end by 0 bases, with 11 bases between. Germline CDR1 and CDR2: KGHSH and LQKENI. CDR3 length: 16 residues. The table lists this clonotype with many counts. The TCR library protocol was used to attach unique molecular identifiers. These identifiers were attached to individual cDNA molecules. TCRdb re-analysed the 5' RACE reads in MiXCR, keeping a single row per CDR3 protein. The top ten clones hold less than 4% of a sample with around 45,000 distinct CDR3 sequences, 3% to 4% of them seen once.

The clonotype originates from an adult who was a healthcare worker with PCR-confirmed SARS-CoV-2 infection or an uninfected control (not recorded which). The sample consisted of whole blood. This chain connects TRBV18 to TRBJ1-2, with no clear D. The CDR3 sequence is CASSPPPAQTNYGYTF. Written as DNA, the CDR3 is TGTGCCAGCTCACCACCGCCGGCACAAACTAACTATGGCTACACCTTC.